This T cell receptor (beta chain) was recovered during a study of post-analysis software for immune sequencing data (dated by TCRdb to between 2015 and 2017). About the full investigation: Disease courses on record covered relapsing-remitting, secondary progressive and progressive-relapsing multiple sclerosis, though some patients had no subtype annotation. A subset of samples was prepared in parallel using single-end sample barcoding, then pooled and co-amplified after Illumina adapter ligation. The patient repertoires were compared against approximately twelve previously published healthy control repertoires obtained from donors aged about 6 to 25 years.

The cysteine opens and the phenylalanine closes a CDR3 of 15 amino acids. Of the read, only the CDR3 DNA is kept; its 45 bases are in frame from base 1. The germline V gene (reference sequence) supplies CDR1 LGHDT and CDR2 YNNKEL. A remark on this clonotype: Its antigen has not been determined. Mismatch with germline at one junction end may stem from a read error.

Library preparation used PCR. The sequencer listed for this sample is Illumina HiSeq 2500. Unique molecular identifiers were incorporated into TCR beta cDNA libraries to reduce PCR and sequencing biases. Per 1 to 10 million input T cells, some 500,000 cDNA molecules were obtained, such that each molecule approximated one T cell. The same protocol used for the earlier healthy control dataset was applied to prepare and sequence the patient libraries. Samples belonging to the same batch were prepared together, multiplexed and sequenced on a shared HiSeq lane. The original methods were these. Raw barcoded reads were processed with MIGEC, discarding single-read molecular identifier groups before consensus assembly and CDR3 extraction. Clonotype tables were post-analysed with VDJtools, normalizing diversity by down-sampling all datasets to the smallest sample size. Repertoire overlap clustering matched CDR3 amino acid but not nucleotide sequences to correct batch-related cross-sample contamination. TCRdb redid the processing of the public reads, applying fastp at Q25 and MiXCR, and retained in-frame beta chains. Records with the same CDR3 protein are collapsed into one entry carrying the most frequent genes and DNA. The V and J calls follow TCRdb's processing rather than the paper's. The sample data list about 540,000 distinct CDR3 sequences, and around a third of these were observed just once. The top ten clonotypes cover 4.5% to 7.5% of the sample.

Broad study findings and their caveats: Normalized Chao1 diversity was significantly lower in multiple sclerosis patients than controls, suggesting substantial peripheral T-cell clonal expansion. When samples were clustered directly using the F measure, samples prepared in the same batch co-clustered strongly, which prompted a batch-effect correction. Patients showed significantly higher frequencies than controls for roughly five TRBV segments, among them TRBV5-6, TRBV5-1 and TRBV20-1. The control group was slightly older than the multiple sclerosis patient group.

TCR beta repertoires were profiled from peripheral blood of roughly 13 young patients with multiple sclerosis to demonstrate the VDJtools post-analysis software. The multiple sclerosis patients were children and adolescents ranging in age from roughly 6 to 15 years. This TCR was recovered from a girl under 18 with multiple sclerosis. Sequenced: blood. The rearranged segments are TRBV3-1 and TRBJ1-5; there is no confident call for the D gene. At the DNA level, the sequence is TGTGCCTGCAGCCAAGATCACAGTAGCAATCAGCCCCAGCATTTT. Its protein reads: CACSQDHSSNQPQHF.